This T cell receptor beta chain was retrieved from a study of naive and memory T cell subsets. V shed 2 bases and J shed 0 bases, with 14 bases lying between them. The V gene's germline CDR1 is MNHEY and CDR2 SMNVEV (reference sequence). The CDR3 length is 18 residues. By sample share, this clonotype is medium-sized (0.01 to 0.1%). After the first PCR, alpha and beta chain libraries were processed separately. CMV status came from CD4+ IFNgamma after overnight CMV lysate stimulation. Both TRBC1 and TRBC2 were covered by a beta constant-region primer of two equimolar oligonucleotides. Four rounds of PCR amplified the ligated cDNA using nested alpha and beta constant-region primers plus SP2. TCRdb re-derived calls from the UMI-ligation and nested PCR reads in MiXCR, one entry per CDR3 protein. The data show approximately 27,000 distinct CDR3 sequences, around 10% seen once.

The chain uses TRBV27 and TRBJ1-6, with D maybe TRBD1 (6 bases). This clonotype was obtained from a human donor in good health. The sequenced sample consisted of effector memory CD4+ T cells from blood. Subset noted: effector memory, CD45RA- CD27-. The CDR3 nucleotides are TGTGCCAGCAGTTTACTCTTAGGGGGTAGCTCCTATAATTCACCCCTCCACTTT. As protein: CASSLLLGGSSYNSPLHF.